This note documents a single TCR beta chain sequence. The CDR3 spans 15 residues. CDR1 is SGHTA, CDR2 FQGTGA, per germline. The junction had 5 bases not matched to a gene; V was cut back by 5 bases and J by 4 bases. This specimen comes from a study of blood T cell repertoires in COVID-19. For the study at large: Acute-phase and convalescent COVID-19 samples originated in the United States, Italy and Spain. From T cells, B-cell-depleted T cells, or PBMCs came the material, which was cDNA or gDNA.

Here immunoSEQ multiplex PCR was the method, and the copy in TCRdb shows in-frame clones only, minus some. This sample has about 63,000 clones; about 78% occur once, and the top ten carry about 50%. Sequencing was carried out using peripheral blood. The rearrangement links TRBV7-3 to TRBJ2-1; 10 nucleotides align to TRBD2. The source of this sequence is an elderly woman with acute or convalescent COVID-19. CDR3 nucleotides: TGTGCCAGCAGCCTAGGACTAGCGGCTTACAATGAGCAGTTCTTC. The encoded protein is CASSLGLAAYNEQFF.